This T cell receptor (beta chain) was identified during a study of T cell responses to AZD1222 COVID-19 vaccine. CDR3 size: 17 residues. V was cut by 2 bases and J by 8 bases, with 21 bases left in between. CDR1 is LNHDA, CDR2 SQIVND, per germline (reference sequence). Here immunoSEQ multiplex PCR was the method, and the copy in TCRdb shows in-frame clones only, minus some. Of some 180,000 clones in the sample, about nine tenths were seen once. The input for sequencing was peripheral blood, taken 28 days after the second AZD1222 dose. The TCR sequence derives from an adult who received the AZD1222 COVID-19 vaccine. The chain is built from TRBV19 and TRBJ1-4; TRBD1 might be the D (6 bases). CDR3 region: CASSISGFRGEGEKLFF. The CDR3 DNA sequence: TGTGCCAGTAGTATATCGGGATTCAGGGGTGAGGGCGAAAAACTGTTTTTT.